The 30 T cell receptor beta chains reported below all come from one sample, sequenced in a study of T cells in Graves' hyperthyroidism and ophthalmopathy. Template material for amplifying TCR beta CDR3 regions consisted of RNA transcripts. HTBI primers were employed in a first-round RT-PCR of the TCR CDR3. TCRdb ran MiXCR on the multiplex PCR reads and lists one entry per CDR3 protein. The repertoire holds approximately 150,000 distinct CDR3 sequences, with 9.4% as singletons. Sequencing used blood. The receptors originated from a woman under 30 with Graves' hyperthyroidism that later progressed to Graves' ophthalmopathy.

This clonotype showed up many times. V usage is TRBV2 and J usage is TRBJ1-5; 9 positions match TRBD1. V gave up 1 base and J gave up 5 bases; unmatched junction bases: 3. There are 15 residues in the CDR3. Germline V CDR1 and CDR2: SNHLY, FYNNEI. The CDR3, as DNA: TGTGCCAGCAGTGAAGGGGACAGGGATGATCAGCCCCAGCATTTT. Residues: CASSEGDRDDQPQHF.

The sample holds many counts of this clonotype. V gene TRBV24-1 combines with J gene TRBJ1-5, with D possibly matching TRBD1 (5 bases). V was trimmed by 6 bases and J by 6 bases, leaving 14 bases between them. The CDR3 totals 14 residues. Germline assignment: CDR1 KGHDR and CDR2 SFDVKD. The DNA for the CDR3 is TGTGCCACCAGTCAAGCAGGGTTTGGTCAGCCCCAGCATTTT. This codes for CATSQAGFGQPQHF.

This clonotype occurred many times. The V gene is TRBV20-1, the J gene TRBJ2-5, with TRBD2 identical over 8 bases. The CDR3 length is 13 residues. Germline V lookup: CDR1 DFQATT, CDR2 SNEGSKA (reference sequence). V shed 5 bases and J 3 bases; nucleotides not matched to a gene: 5. The CDR3 nucleotides are TGCAGTGCTGTTACGGGGGGGAAAGAGACCCAGTACTTC. Protein sequence: CSAVTGGKETQYF.

This clonotype turned up a few times. V is TRBV5-1 and J is TRBJ1-2, with D hard to call. The CDR3 is 13 residues long. Germline CDR1 and CDR2: SGHRS and YFSETQ. V was pared by 0 bases and J by 1 base, with 4 bases between. The DNA for the CDR3 is TGCGCCAGCAGCTTGGCTGTTAACTATGGCTACACCTTC. This encodes CASSLAVNYGYTF.

The CDR3 loop reads CASSEAGRDNQPQHF. The CDR3 region has the DNA TGTGCCAGCAGTGAAGCTGGCAGGGACAATCAGCCCCAGCATTTT. The chain links TRBV6-1 to TRBJ1-5, with D possibly TRBD1 on 5 matching bases. The CDR3 has 15 amino acids. Germline values: CDR1 MNHNS, CDR2 SASEGT. V was clipped by 0 bases and J by 3 bases, with 9 bases between them.

To note about this clonotype: A much bigger clone sits one base away, suggesting this may be a read error. V gene TRBV28 combines with J gene TRBJ2-1; D remains unclear. CDR3 length: 12 amino acids. Per germline, CDR1 MDHEN and CDR2 SYDVKM. CDR3 sequence reads: CASSLTYNERFF. The CDR3 bases are TGTGCCAGCAGTTTAACCTACAATGAGCGGTTCTTC.

This sequence joins TRBV7-6 and TRBJ2-2; either TRBD1 or TRBD2 may supply D (5 bases each). CDR1 and CDR2 (germline): SGHVS, FNYEAQ. CDR3 length equals 18 residues. Trimming shortened V by 2 bases and J by 4 bases, and 20 bases separated the two germline ends. CDR3 in amino acids: CASSLRGPGTSGTGELFF. CDR3 nucleotides: TGTGCCAGCAGCTTAAGAGGACCGGGGACCTCGGGCACCGGGGAGCTGTTTTTT.

This clonotype was counted ten times or more. The chain is built from TRBV19 and TRBJ1-1; D call uncertain. Germline CDR1 is LNHDA and CDR2 is SQIVND (reference sequence). The CDR3 loop spans 15 amino acids. V was shortened by 0 bases and J by 0 bases, with 8 bases between the two germline ends. Written as DNA, the CDR3 is TGTGCCAGTAGTATAGATCGGCAGGTGAACACTGAAGCTTTCTTT. It translates to CASSIDRQVNTEAFF.

This clonotype was detected many times. The V gene is TRBV19, the J gene TRBJ1-5, with 7 bases identical to TRBD1. The CDR3 sequence is 12 residues long. The germline gives CDR1 LNHDA, CDR2 SQIVND (reference sequence). The ends lost 7 bases at V and 4 bases at J; junction bases unmatched: 1. CDR3 in DNA: TGTGCCAGTACACAGGGGAATCAGCCCCAGCATTTT. This translates into CASTQGNQPQHF.

This chain joins TRBV7-9 and TRBJ2-5; 10 bases match TRBD2. The CDR3 runs 16 residues. After removal of 5 bases from V and 5 bases from J, the junction contained 11 bases not matched to a gene. Germline lookup yields CDR1 SEHNR and CDR2 FQNEAQ (reference sequence). The CDR3 DNA reads as TGTGCCAGCAGCATACTGAGCGGGGGGGCCGGGGAGACCCAGTACTTC. This translates into CASSILSGGAGETQYF.

The chain recombines TRBV5-4 with TRBJ1-1; D remains unclear. CDR3 length equals 14 residues. Trimming shortened V by 1 base and J by 1 base, and 8 bases separated the two germline ends. Germline V CDR1 and CDR2: SGHNT, YYREEE (reference sequence). The CDR3 region is CASSLNQKNTEAFF. The CDR3 coding sequence is TGTGCCAGCAGCTTGAATCAGAAGAACACTGAAGCTTTCTTT.

A few counts support this clonotype. The V gene is TRBV30, the J gene TRBJ1-3; 7 positions match TRBD1. V lost 5 bases, J lost 4 bases, and 11 bases stayed unmatched. Looked up from germline, CDR1 is GTSNPN and CDR2 is SVGIG (reference sequence). The CDR3 totals 15 residues. CDR3 sequence (DNA): TGTGCCTGGTCAGACCAGACAGGGATAGGAAACACCATATATTTT. This gives the protein CAWSDQTGIGNTIYF.

This clonotype was recorded many times. The chain uses TRBV6-2 or TRBV6-3 and TRBJ2-7; 8 bases line up with TRBD1. Per the germline V gene, CDR1 is MNHEY and CDR2 is SVGEGT. The length of the CDR3 is 15 residues. The trim removed 5 bases at V and 0 bases at J, leaving 6 bases unmatched. The CDR3 reads CASSPWTGSSYEQYF. The CDR3 coding sequence is TGTGCCAGCAGTCCTTGGACAGGGAGCTCCTACGAGCAGTACTTC.

This clonotype was observed many times. The chain carries TRBV29-1 and TRBJ2-5, with 7 positions matching TRBD2. The CDR3 is 11 residues long. CDR1 is SQVTM, CDR2 ANQGSEA, per germline. The V segment lost 4 bases and the J segment 5 bases; nucleotides outside the gene matches: 1. For the CDR3, the DNA is TGCAGCGTTGGGGGGGGGGAGACCCAGTACTTC. Protein: CSVGGGETQYF.

In this sample, this clonotype turned up many times. The V call is TRBV11-2, the J call TRBJ1-2; 8 positions agree with TRBD1. Germline values: CDR1 SGHAT, CDR2 FQNNGV. Unmatched junction bases numbered 7, after V lost 0 bases and J lost 4 bases. There are 16 residues in the CDR3. CDR3 protein: CASSLDPTGGFYGYTF. For the CDR3, the DNA is TGTGCCAGCAGCTTAGATCCTACAGGGGGGTTCTATGGCTACACCTTC.

A few counts support this clonotype. This may be a read error: a much more frequent sequence differs by one nucleotide. The chain employs TRBV2 and TRBJ1-5, with D maybe TRBD1 (5 bases). This CDR3 comprises 12 residues. CDR1 and CDR2 (germline): SNHLY, FYNNEI. CDR3 protein: CASSPGDQPRHF. CDR3 DNA sequence: TGTGCCAGCAGCCCCGGGGACCAGCCCCGGCATTTT.

This clonotype was counted many times. The V call is TRBV20-1, the J call TRBJ1-5; D remains unclear. V was cut by 3 bases and J by 1 base, with 10 bases left in between. Germline CDR1 and CDR2: DFQATT and SNEGSKA (reference sequence). The CDR3 has 14 residues. CDR3: CSASNGQSNQPQHF. The DNA of the CDR3 is TGCAGTGCTAGTAACGGCCAGAGCAATCAGCCCCAGCATTTT.

This clonotype was observed a few times. This rearrangement joins TRBV6-4 to TRBJ2-1; 7 nucleotides match TRBD2. This CDR3 region has 16 residues. V lost 0 bases and J lost 0; bases outside the gene matches: 2. Germline CDR1 is MRHNA and CDR2 is SNTAGT. The CDR3 here is CASSDSGGSSYNEQFF. DNA of the CDR3: TGTGCCAGCAGTGACTCGGGAGGGAGCTCCTACAATGAGCAGTTCTTC.

This clonotype has at least ten counts. The V call is TRBV7-2, the J call TRBJ2-3; 11 nucleotides agree with TRBD2. The germline V gene encodes CDR1 SGHTA and CDR2 FQGNSA. The CDR3 is 16 residues long. V lost 4 bases and J lost 8; bases outside the gene matches: 11. For the CDR3, the DNA is TGTGCCAGCAGCTCGCTACTAGCGGGGGCACAGTCTACGCAGTATTTT. Encoded protein: CASSSLLAGAQSTQYF.

This clonotype was detected a few times. CDR3 bases: TGTGCCTGGGACAGGGGGTCCTATGGCTACACCTTC. Amino acid sequence: CAWDRGSYGYTF. V gene TRBV30 combines with J gene TRBJ1-2, with 9 bases that match TRBD1. This CDR3 region has 12 residues. Trimming took 5 bases from V and 4 from J; bases not matched to a gene: 2. Per germline, CDR1 GTSNPN and CDR2 SVGIG (reference sequence).

This clonotype was seen at least ten times. The rearrangement uses TRBV2 and TRBJ1-5; TRBD1 matches at 9 bases. The CDR3 contains 16 residues. The V segment lost 4 bases and the J segment 3 bases; nucleotides outside the gene matches: 7. Per the germline V gene, CDR1 is SNHLY and CDR2 is FYNNEI. As DNA, the CDR3 is TGTGCCAGCAGTGGTCTTTGGGACAGGGACAATCAGCCCCAGCATTTT. Amino acid sequence: CASSGLWDRDNQPQHF.

The rearrangement uses TRBV20-1 and TRBJ2-7, with no clear D. The CDR3 loop spans 13 amino acids. Germline V gene sequence: CDR1 DFQATT, CDR2 SNEGSKA (reference sequence). V was cut by 6 bases and J by 2 bases, with 14 bases left in between. The CDR3 here is CSASTENPYEQYF. CDR3 coding DNA: TGCAGTGCGTCCACGGAGAACCCCTACGAGCAGTACTTC.

Ten or more counts support this clonotype. The chain recombines TRBV7-9 with TRBJ1-5, with TRBD1 identical over 7 bases. Trimming at V came to 6 bases and at J to 2 bases, leaving 4 bases not matched to a gene. Germline CDR1 and CDR2: SEHNR and FQNEAQ (reference sequence). This CDR3 is built from 14 residues. The CDR3 loop is CASSLGQGNQPQHF. For the CDR3, the DNA is TGTGCCAGCAGTCTTGGACAGGGCAATCAGCCCCAGCATTTT.

The gene calls are TRBV13 and TRBJ2-7; weak D call: TRBD1 (6 bases). CDR1 and CDR2 (germline): PRHDT, FYEKMQ (reference sequence). The CDR3 sequence is 13 residues long. V was pared by 1 base and J by 5 bases, with 9 bases between. DNA for the CDR3: TGTGCCAGCAGCTTAGAGGCAGGGGACGAGCAGTACTTC. It translates to CASSLEAGDEQYF.

This clonotype was seen many times. This chain links TRBV6-1 with TRBJ1-5; D remains ambiguous. V was shortened by 1 base and J by 0 bases, with 16 bases between the two germline ends. The length of the CDR3 is 18 residues. CDR1 and CDR2 (germline): MNHNS, SASEGT. CDR3 amino acids: CASSEGLGSPYSNQPQHF. CDR3 nucleotides: TGTGCCAGCAGTGAAGGTTTAGGATCCCCTTATAGCAATCAGCCCCAGCATTTT.

This clonotype occurred many times. The V call is TRBV18, the J call TRBJ1-2; 11 nucleotides align to TRBD1. The CDR3 runs 14 residues. The V and J ends lost 6 bases and 5 bases, in that order; junction bases with no gene match: 5. The germline gives CDR1 KGHSH, CDR2 LQKENI. CDR3 nucleotide sequence: TGTGCCAGCTCGCCCGGACAGGGGGCATATGGCTACACCTTC. It is translated as CASSPGQGAYGYTF. Full variable domain (outside the CDR3, taken from reference TRBV18 and TRBJ1-2): NAGVMQNPRHLVRRRGQEARLRCSPMKGHSHVYWYRQLPEEGLKFMVYLQKENIIDESGMPKERFSAEFPKEGPSILRIQQVVRGDSAAYFCASSPGQGAYGYTFGSGTRLTVV.

The chain links TRBV10-1 to TRBJ2-1, with a possible D match to TRBD2 (6 bases). The CDR3 runs 12 residues. Looked up from germline, CDR1 is WNHNN and CDR2 is SYGVQD (reference sequence). V was pared by 7 bases and J by 12 bases, with 16 bases between. CDR3 DNA: TGCGCCAGCACCCGGGACTTTATGTTGCAGTTCTTC. As protein: CASTRDFMLQFF.

J is TRBJ2-1 and V is TRBV13; TRBD2 is a possible D gene (5 bases). Germline V gene data show CDR1 as PRHDT and CDR2 as FYEKMQ (reference sequence). The CDR3 is 17 amino acids. The germline V and J ends were trimmed by 4 bases and 4 bases, with 20 bases remaining between them. The CDR3 protein is CASSYPLGLAGYNEQFF. As DNA, the CDR3 is TGTGCCAGCAGCTACCCCCTTGGGCTAGCAGGATACAATGAGCAGTTCTTC.

The rearrangement uses TRBV27 and TRBJ1-2, with D tentatively TRBD1 (6 bases). This CDR3 is 15 amino acids long. In germline, CDR1 is MNHEY, CDR2 SMNVEV (reference sequence). The V end was cut by 0 bases, the J end by 5 bases, with 13 bases between. The CDR3: CASSLSGRGGYGYTF. The CDR3 nucleotides are TGTGCCAGCAGTTTATCGGGCAGAGGGGGTTATGGCTACACCTTC.

Only a few counts were recorded for this clonotype. The chain links TRBV6-4 to TRBJ1-2, with D unresolved. V was clipped by 8 bases and J by 4 bases, with 17 bases between them. CDR1 is MRHNA and CDR2 is SNTAGT in the germline V gene. The CDR3 consists of 14 residues. CDR3 region: CASSPSAGVYGYTF. In DNA form, the CDR3 reads TGTGCCAGCTCCCCGTCCGCAGGCGTCTATGGCTACACCTTC.